The clone carrying this T cell receptor (beta chain) was counted once. From germline, CDR1 is SGHRS and CDR2 YFSETQ. Trimming shortened V by 5 bases and J by 6 bases, and 15 bases separated the two germline ends. The CDR3 is 13 residues long. It was patients with CD8+CD57+ cell expansion by flow cytometry who were chosen for sequencing. Each patient carried a diagnosis of severe acquired aplastic anemia. The data originate from a study of CD8+CD57+ T cells in acquired aplastic anemia. Whole-study context: Average DNA yield from sorted CD4+ and CD8+ cells was approximately 3 ug.

Genomic DNA templated the TCR beta VDJ and CDR3 profiling. TCRdb called the reads again in MiXCR, with one record for every CDR3 protein. The sample lists about 250,000 distinct CDR3 sequences, around half occurring once. The chain is built from TRBV5-1 and TRBJ2-7; D is undetermined. The specimen sequenced was sorted CD4+, CD8+, or CD8+CD57+ T cells (not recorded which) from PBMCs. This TCR came from a human donor with aplastic anemia. The CDR3 nucleotides are TGCGCCAGCAGTAGGTCCCCATCGGGCGAGCAGTACTTC. Amino acids: CASSRSPSGEQYF.